This passage covers 28 T cell receptor beta chains from one sample sequenced in a study of T cell responses to AZD1222 COVID-19 vaccine. The repertoire was sequenced with immunoSEQ multiplex PCR; TCRdb's copy has only in-frame clones and lacks some. The sample consists of around 140,000 clones, around nine tenths of them appearing once. The material was peripheral blood, obtained 28 days after the second AZD1222 dose. The receptors were sampled from an adult who received the AZD1222 COVID-19 vaccine.

In DNA, the CDR3 is TGTGCCAGCAGTGGAAATGGAAACACCATATATTTT. This encodes CASSGNGNTIYF. The chain is built from TRBV25-1 and TRBJ1-3; D gene uncertain. V gave up 4 bases and J gave up 3 bases, with 4 bases separating them. Per the germline V gene, CDR1 is MGHDK and CDR2 is SYGVNS. This CDR3 spans 12 amino acids.

The rearrangement uses TRBV18 and TRBJ1-5; no definite D call. The V gene lost 2 bases and the J gene lost 2 bases, with 10 bases spanning the gap. Germline CDR1 and CDR2: KGHSH and LQKENI. There are 15 residues in the CDR3. The CDR3 coding sequence is TGTGCCAGCTCACCAGGGGTGGAGGGCAATCAGCCCCAGCATTTT. Its protein is CASSPGVEGNQPQHF.

This chain uses TRBV5-1 with TRBJ1-1; 9 bases match TRBD1. The CDR3 consists of 13 residues. J lost 7 bases, V lost 4 bases, and 5 bases had no gene match. Germline V lookup: CDR1 SGHRS, CDR2 YFSETQ. The CDR3 protein is CASSQGTGLEAFF. The DNA of the CDR3 is TGCGCCAGCAGCCAGGGGACAGGGCTTGAAGCTTTCTTT.

The genes are TRBV30 and TRBJ1-4; D call uncertain. Trimming cost V 1 base and J 3 bases, with 9 bases left between them. The CDR3 has 14 residues. The V gene's germline CDR1 is GTSNPN and CDR2 SVGIG (reference sequence). The CDR3 nucleotides read TGTGCCTGGAGTGAACAGTGGCCTAATGAAAAACTGTTTTTT. It is translated as CAWSEQWPNEKLFF.

This chain uses TRBV7-6 with TRBJ2-1, with 9 bases that match TRBD2. This CDR3 is built from 15 residues. V gave up 5 bases and J gave up 4 bases; unmatched junction bases: 6. CDR1 and CDR2 (germline): SGHVS, FNYEAQ. This CDR3 reads CASSNLAGLYNEQFF. In nucleotides, the CDR3 is TGTGCCAGCAGCAATCTAGCGGGATTATACAATGAGCAGTTCTTC.

The table lists this clone with a count of one. The chain employs TRBV5-1 and TRBJ1-4, with 10 bases aligning to TRBD1. In germline, CDR1 is SGHRS, CDR2 YFSETQ. The CDR3 totals 15 residues. Trimming at V came to 2 bases and at J to 7 bases, leaving 5 bases not matched to a gene. For the CDR3, the DNA is TGCGCCAGCAGCTTTTCCGGGACAGGGGTTGAAAAACTGTTTTTT. This gives the protein CASSFSGTGVEKLFF.

This chain links TRBV18 with TRBJ2-1, with TRBD1 matching over 12 bases. Looked up from germline, CDR1 is KGHSH and CDR2 is LQKENI. Unmatched junction bases numbered 3, after V lost 3 bases and J lost 9 bases. The CDR3 is 14 residues long. The CDR3 loop reads CASSPGQGAIEQFF. The CDR3 DNA reads TGTGCCAGCTCACCGGGACAGGGGGCAATTGAGCAGTTCTTC.

The V and J genes are TRBV11-2 and TRBJ2-7; D may be TRBD1 (6 bases). With 2 bases removed from V and 0 bases from J, the gap between germline ends came to 11 bases. This CDR3 comprises 15 residues. The germline V gene has CDR1 SGHAT and CDR2 FQNNGV. In nucleotides, the CDR3 is TGTGCCAGCAGCTTACAGGGGCCCATCTCCTACGAGCAGTACTTC. This translates into CASSLQGPISYEQYF.

This chain links TRBV18 with TRBJ1-2, with a possible D match to TRBD1 (5 bases). The CDR3 consists of 14 residues. V shed 3 bases and J shed 6 bases, with 14 bases lying between them. Germline-derived CDR1 and CDR2 are KGHSH and LQKENI. CDR3 region: CASSPDGTFHGYTF. The CDR3 DNA is TGTGCCAGCTCACCCGACGGGACTTTTCATGGCTACACCTTC.

The rearrangement joins TRBV11-2 to TRBJ1-1, with unresolved D. Trimming removed 1 base from V and 2 bases from J, with 11 bases in between. Germline V gene lookup returns CDR1 SGHAT and CDR2 FQNNGV. The CDR3 is made up of 15 amino acids. The CDR3 nucleotides read TGTGCCAGCAGCTTAGTTATACGGGGAAACACTGAAGCTTTCTTT. Amino acid sequence: CASSLVIRGNTEAFF.

The rearrangement links TRBV7-8 to TRBJ2-7; 7 bases line up with TRBD2. CDR1 and CDR2 (germline): SGHVS, FQNEAQ. V shed 3 bases, J shed 0 bases, and the junction held 8 bases outside the gene matches. This CDR3 is 16 amino acids long. The CDR3 DNA reads TGTGCCAGCAGCTTTGGTAGCGGGCTAAGCTCCTACGAGCAGTACTTC. Protein product: CASSFGSGLSSYEQYF.

This chain joins TRBV4-3 and TRBJ2-3; D is uncertain. Germline V gene lookup returns CDR1 LGHNA and CDR2 YSLEER. CDR3 length equals 15 residues. The V gene lost 0 bases and the J gene lost 2 bases, with 9 bases spanning the gap. This CDR3 reads CASSQDGGYTDTQYF. CDR3 DNA sequence: TGCGCCAGCAGCCAAGACGGCGGATACACAGATACGCAGTATTTT.

This chain links TRBV2 with TRBJ1-4; no definite D call. Trimming shortened V by 2 bases and J by 6 bases, and 7 bases separated the two germline ends. Germline-derived CDR1 and CDR2 are SNHLY and FYNNEI. The CDR3 has 13 amino acids. The chain's CDR3 is CASSEMQDEKLFF. CDR3 sequence (DNA): TGTGCCAGCAGTGAAATGCAAGATGAAAAACTGTTTTTT.

The chain employs TRBV28 and TRBJ1-2; a weak D match, TRBD1 (5 bases). The germline V gene encodes CDR1 MDHEN and CDR2 SYDVKM. With 6 bases removed from V and 4 bases from J, the gap between germline ends came to 18 bases. The CDR3 contains 15 residues. The CDR3 here is CASSGGDRLGYGYTF. CDR3 coding DNA: TGTGCCAGCAGCGGAGGGGACCGATTAGGCTATGGCTACACCTTC.

V is TRBV6-5 and J is TRBJ1-4; no definite D call. The CDR3 has 12 residues. The ends were cut back, 6 bases at V and 11 bases at J, with 13 bases in the middle. Looked up from germline, CDR1 is MNHEY and CDR2 is SVGAGI. This CDR3 is CASRTLRSKLFF. In nucleotides, the CDR3 is TGTGCCAGCAGGACTCTCCGGAGTAAACTGTTTTTT.

CDR3 sequence: CAIRRVEGPEAFF. The CDR3 coding sequence is TGTGCCATCAGGAGGGTGGAGGGCCCTGAAGCTTTCTTT. This chain joins TRBV10-3 and TRBJ1-1; D gene ambiguous. CDR1 ENHRY and CDR2 SYGVKD come from the germline V gene. The CDR3 extends over 13 amino acids. The V end was cut by 6 bases, the J end by 6 bases, with 14 bases between.

J is TRBJ1-1 and V is TRBV7-2; perhaps TRBD1 as D (5 bases). CDR3 length equals 13 residues. V was cut by 6 bases and J by 7 bases, with 15 bases left in between. Germline V gene sequence: CDR1 SGHTA, CDR2 FQGNSA. The chain's CDR3 is CASSPVPGGEAFF. In DNA, the CDR3 is TGTGCCAGCAGTCCCGTCCCGGGGGGTGAAGCTTTCTTT.

V and J are TRBV2 and TRBJ2-7; D uncertain. CDR3 length: 13 amino acids. Looked up from germline, CDR1 is SNHLY and CDR2 is FYNNEI. Deletions cut 3 bases from V and 1 base from J, with 7 bases between. This CDR3 is CASSDGLSYEQYF. DNA of the CDR3: TGTGCCAGCAGTGACGGATTATCCTACGAGCAGTACTTC.

The chain links TRBV7-3 to TRBJ2-3, with 10 bases lining up with TRBD2. J lost 4 bases, V lost 2 bases, and 15 bases had no gene match. CDR3 length: 19 residues. Germline CDR1 is SGHTA and CDR2 is FQGTGA. Here the CDR3 reads CASSLEFRLAGEMADTQYF. CDR3 nucleotides: TGTGCCAGCAGCTTAGAGTTTCGGCTAGCGGGAGAGATGGCAGATACGCAGTATTTT.

The chain links TRBV6-5 to TRBJ2-1; 8 bases agree with TRBD1. V shed 6 bases, J shed 8 bases, and the junction held 6 bases outside the gene matches. The CDR3 is 13 amino acids. Germline-derived CDR1 and CDR2 are MNHEY and SVGAGI. The CDR3 DNA reads TGTGCCAGCAGGACAGGGGACGGCTATGAGCAGTTCTTC. Translation: CASRTGDGYEQFF.

The rearrangement joins TRBV6-5 to TRBJ1-4; 8 nucleotides line up with TRBD1. Germline V gene sequence: CDR1 MNHEY, CDR2 SVGAGI. CDR3 length equals 15 residues. J lost 7 bases, V lost 2 bases, and 6 bases had no gene match. The CDR3 DNA reads as TGTGCCAGCAGTTACGGACAGGGTGGCGTTGAAAAACTGTTTTTT. Translation: CASSYGQGGVEKLFF.

Here the CDR3 reads CASSENDNQPQHF. The CDR3 DNA reads TGTGCCAGCAGTGAGAACGACAATCAGCCCCAGCATTTT. The chain combines TRBV6-1 with TRBJ1-5; D unresolved. The CDR3 is 13 residues long. Germline V gene sequence: CDR1 MNHNS, CDR2 SASEGT. The ends were cut back, 3 bases at V and 3 bases at J, with 6 bases in the middle.

This clone was counted a few times. The J gene is TRBJ1-1, the V gene TRBV27; 7 nucleotides align to TRBD1. The ends lost 5 bases at V and 4 bases at J; junction bases unmatched: 7. The length of the CDR3 is 14 residues. Germline V gene sequence: CDR1 MNHEY, CDR2 SMNVEV (reference sequence). In DNA form, the CDR3 reads TGTGCCAGCAGTGCCCAGGGGGGGACCACTGAAGCTTTCTTT. Protein product: CASSAQGGTTEAFF.

The V call is TRBV25-1, the J call TRBJ1-1; D unclear. Per the germline V gene, CDR1 is MGHDK and CDR2 is SYGVNS. Trimming left V 0 bases short and J 5 bases short, with 7 bases between. CDR3 length equals 13 residues. The CDR3 reads CASSEYPGTEAFF. In nucleotides, the CDR3 is TGTGCCAGCAGTGAATATCCGGGGACTGAAGCTTTCTTT.

The V call is TRBV7-2, the J call TRBJ2-4; no clear D. The V gene lost 4 bases and the J gene lost 14 bases, with 15 bases spanning the gap. Per the germline V gene, CDR1 is SGHTA and CDR2 is FQGNSA. This CDR3 spans 12 amino acids. DNA for the CDR3: TGTGCCAGCAGCTCGCTGACTCAAACGGAGTACTTC. It encodes CASSSLTQTEYF.

This rearrangement joins TRBV7-9 to TRBJ2-2; tentative D call: TRBD1 (5 bases). Trimming pared 7 bases from V and 2 bases from J, leaving 14 bases between. The CDR3 sequence is 15 residues long. CDR1 is SEHNR and CDR2 is FQNEAQ in the germline V gene (reference sequence). CDR3 protein: CASKPWTPNTGELFF. The DNA for the CDR3 is TGTGCCAGCAAGCCGTGGACACCCAACACCGGGGAGCTGTTTTTT.

The rearrangement uses TRBV9 and TRBJ1-6; no definite D call. Germline lookup yields CDR1 SGDLS and CDR2 YYNGEE. V was cut by 5 bases and J by 7 bases, with 13 bases left in between. This CDR3 has 14 amino acids. The CDR3 region has the DNA TGTGCCAGCAGATCCTCCGGGGAAAATTCACCCCTCCACTTT. Translated: CASRSSGENSPLHF.

The rearrangement links TRBV5-8 to TRBJ2-3; D remains unclear. Between the trimmed V and J ends, which lost 1 base and 4 bases, there was a span of 10 bases. Looked up from germline, CDR1 is SGHTS and CDR2 is YDEGEE. This CDR3 comprises 14 residues. The CDR3 sequence: CASSLSVVSDTQYF. In nucleotides, the CDR3 is TGTGCCAGCAGCTTGTCGGTGGTTTCAGATACGCAGTATTTT. The whole variable domain, remainder taken from reference TRBV5-8 and TRBJ2-3, is EAGVTQSPTHLIKTRGQQATLRCSPISGHTSVYWYQQALGLGLQFLLWYDEGEERNRGNFPPRFSGRQFPNYSSELNVNALELEDSALYLCASSLSVVSDTQYFGPGTRLTVL.